The 10 T cell receptor beta chains below were found in one sample sequenced in a study of T-cell memory formation after mild COVID-19. TCRdb recomputed calls from the 5' RACE reads with MiXCR, one row per CDR3 protein. The table lists hundreds of thousands of distinct CDR3 sequences, 15% to 20% of them singletons. The specimen sequenced was PBMCs or a T cell subset sorted from them (not recorded which). These receptors were obtained from a man aged 18 to 30 who had mild COVID-19 (a few samples of this study predate the infection). Cell type and time point are not known.

The chain uses TRBV12-3 or TRBV12-4 and TRBJ1-1, with unresolved D. This CDR3 contains 12 residues. V lost 8 bases and J 4 bases, leaving 11 bases between the germline ends. CDR3 in DNA: TGTGCCAGCTTTCGGGCAGGCACTGAAGCTTTCTTT. This translates into CASFRAGTEAFF.

The table lists this clonotype with a few counts. The chain is built from TRBV5-1 and TRBJ2-3, with no clear D. Germline CDR1 reads SGHRS; CDR2 reads YFSETQ. CDR3 length equals 13 residues. The V end lost 3 bases, the J end lost 6 bases, and 11 bases lay between the germline ends. This chain's CDR3 is CASSSIPSDTQYF. The CDR3 DNA is TGCGCCAGCAGCTCCATCCCGTCGGATACGCAGTATTTT.

This clonotype was detected ten times or more. The chain recombines TRBV4-2 with TRBJ2-7, with 8 bases lining up with TRBD2. Looked up from germline, CDR1 is LGHNA and CDR2 is YNFKEQ. This CDR3 has 14 amino acids. V shed 4 bases and J 2 bases; nucleotides not matched to a gene: 4. The CDR3: CASSPTSVAYEQYF. The DNA for the CDR3 is TGTGCCAGCAGCCCGACTAGCGTAGCCTACGAGCAGTACTTC.

This clonotype occurred a few times. V usage is TRBV7-3 and J usage is TRBJ2-3, with 7 bases matching TRBD1. Trimming removed 5 bases from V and 6 bases from J; junction bases left unmatched: 8. The CDR3 extends over 14 amino acids. Germline assignment: CDR1 SGHTA and CDR2 FQGTGA. DNA for the CDR3: TGTGCCAGCAGCCCCCGACAGGGATTGGATACGCAGTATTTT. It is translated as CASSPRQGLDTQYF. The full variable domain, with the rest looked up from reference TRBV7-3 and TRBJ2-3, is GAGVSQTPSNKVTEKGKYVELRCDPISGHTALYWYRQSLGQGPEFLIYFQGTGAADDSGLPNDRFFAVRPEGSVSTLKIQRTERGDSAVYLCASSPRQGLDTQYFGPGTRLTVL.

V usage is TRBV4-2 and J usage is TRBJ1-6, with 9 bases fitting TRBD1. Germline V lookup: CDR1 LGHNA, CDR2 YNFKEQ. V lost 1 base, J lost 7 bases, and 2 bases stayed unmatched. The CDR3 sequence is 15 residues long. CDR3 residues: CASSQGQGGNSPLHF. The CDR3 DNA reads TGTGCCAGCAGCCAAGGACAGGGGGGCAATTCACCCCTCCACTTT.

This clonotype turned up a few times. V usage is TRBV7-9 and J usage is TRBJ2-7; maybe TRBD2 (6 bases). V was pared by 2 bases and J by 3 bases, with 17 bases between. There are 16 residues in the CDR3. Germline CDR1 is SEHNR and CDR2 is FQNEAQ (reference sequence). CDR3 loop: CASSLPPGDWDYEQYV. CDR3 DNA sequence: TGTGCCAGCAGCTTACCCCCGGGGGACTGGGACTACGAGCAGTACGTC.

This clonotype was seen repeatedly, ten times or more. The CDR3 DNA is TGTGCCAGCAGTTTATCAGGGTCGGACACTGAAGCTTTCTTT. It translates to CASSLSGSDTEAFF. This chain joins TRBV27 and TRBJ1-1; D unclear. Trimming left V 0 bases short and J 3 bases short, with 8 bases between. This CDR3 is built from 14 residues. Germline CDR1 reads MNHEY; CDR2 reads SMNVEV (reference sequence).

The sample holds many counts of this clonotype. The chain couples TRBV12-3 or TRBV12-4 to TRBJ2-5; 7 bases are a match to TRBD2. With 1 base clipped from V and 0 bases from J, the junction kept 5 bases outside the gene matches. The CDR3 extends over 16 amino acids. In DNA form, the CDR3 reads TGTGCCAGCAGTTTAGTTCCTAGCGGATACCAAGAGACCCAGTACTTC. It codes for CASSLVPSGYQETQYF.

This clonotype was detected a few times. This chain connects TRBV10-3 to TRBJ1-5; TRBD1 agrees at 7 bases. Germline lookup yields CDR1 ENHRY and CDR2 SYGVKD. CDR3 length: 16 amino acids. V lost 0 bases and J lost 4; bases outside the gene matches: 6. The CDR3 reads CAISESGDRVNQPQHF. CDR3 nucleotide sequence: TGTGCCATCAGTGAGTCCGGAGACAGGGTAAATCAGCCCCAGCATTTT.

The rearrangement links TRBV6-1 to TRBJ2-5; D gene uncertain. V dropped 6 bases and J dropped 2 bases, with 7 bases sitting between them. CDR3 size: 12 residues. Germline V gives CDR1 MNHNS, CDR2 SASEGT. CDR3 nucleotides: TGTGCCAGCAGATCTACACAAGAGACCCAGTACTTC. It is translated as CASRSTQETQYF.